These 12 T cell receptor beta chains share one sample of origin, sequenced in a study of T-cell memory formation after mild COVID-19. One entry per CDR3 protein results from TCRdb running MiXCR on the 5' RACE reads. The repertoire holds 200,000 to 250,000 distinct CDR3 sequences, with around 30% as singletons. The sample consisted of PBMCs or a T cell subset sorted from them (not recorded which). Receptors were obtained from an adult woman who had mild COVID-19 (a few samples of this study predate the infection). Cell type and time point are not known.

This clonotype was counted a few times. This chain connects TRBV7-6 to TRBJ1-2; the D is unclear. This CDR3 comprises 14 residues. V lost 3 bases and J 8 bases, leaving 16 bases between the germline ends. Germline V gene sequence: CDR1 SGHVS, CDR2 FNYEAQ. CDR3 region: CASSFLTGVDGYTF. The CDR3 coding sequence is TGTGCCAGCAGCTTTTTAACCGGGGTGGACGGCTACACCTTC.

As to this clonotype: This may arise from a read error, as a much more abundant clone is one base away. The CDR3 does not end in the conserved phenylalanine or tryptophan, so this is likely a read error. The rearrangement uses TRBV7-9 and TRBJ2-7; D may correspond to TRBD1 or TRBD2 (5 bases each). The CDR3 consists of 13 residues. Deletions cut 5 bases from V and 3 bases from J, with 11 bases between. Germline values: CDR1 SEHNR, CDR2 FQNEAQ (reference sequence). In DNA form, the CDR3 reads TGTGCCAGCAGCCGGGACCCTAACTACGAGCAGTACTCC. Its protein product is CASSRDPNYEQYS.

In nucleotides, the CDR3 is TGTGCCAGCCGGGACAGGGGCACAGATACGCAGTATTTT. Translated, it gives CASRDRGTDTQYF. The V and J genes are TRBV6-1 and TRBJ2-3, with 9 bases aligning to TRBD1. V lost 8 bases to trimming and J lost 1 base; unmatched junction nucleotides: 1. Germline CDR1 and CDR2: MNHNS and SASEGT. The CDR3 has 13 residues.

This chain connects TRBV7-9 to TRBJ2-5; no clear D. Germline values: CDR1 SEHNR, CDR2 FQNEAQ (reference sequence). The CDR3 has 13 amino acids. Trimming removed 2 bases from V and 2 bases from J, with 6 bases in between. The CDR3 nucleotides read TGTGCCAGCAGCTTATTCAGTCAAGAGACCCAGTACTTC. This translates into CASSLFSQETQYF.

The chain recombines TRBV12-3 or TRBV12-4 with TRBJ1-3, with 10 bases matching TRBD1. The CDR3 has 15 amino acids. The junction had 10 bases not matched to a gene; V was cut back by 6 bases and J by 8 bases. This CDR3 reads CASSLSGQGVDTIYF. The CDR3 DNA follows: TGTGCCAGCAGCCTTTCTGGACAGGGGGTAGACACCATATATTTT.

The V and J genes are TRBV29-1 and TRBJ2-7; TRBD2 is a possible D gene (6 bases). Germline V lookup: CDR1 SQVTM, CDR2 ANQGSEA. The CDR3 totals 9 residues. The CDR3 DNA sequence: TGCAGCGTTGAAACCGGGGCGGGAGTC. Protein sequence: CSVETGAGV.

The V call is TRBV7-2, the J call TRBJ2-7, with 8 bases aligning to TRBD1. CDR3 size: 15 residues. The V and J ends lost 6 bases and 7 bases, in that order; junction bases with no gene match: 14. Germline CDR1 reads SGHTA; CDR2 reads FQGNSA. The chain's CDR3 is CASSSRTGTVGEQYF. The CDR3 DNA is TGTGCCAGCAGTTCCAGGACAGGGACAGTGGGTGAGCAGTACTTC.

This clonotype was picked up a small number of times. J is TRBJ1-2 and V is TRBV12-3 or TRBV12-4; D is unresolved. The CDR3 runs to 14 residues. Trimming cost V 6 bases and J 4 bases, with 15 bases left between them. This chain's CDR3 is CASRFPGNGYGYTF. The CDR3 region has the DNA TGTGCCAGCAGGTTTCCCGGGAACGGCTATGGCTACACCTTC.

This chain links TRBV5-1 with TRBJ1-5; D remains unclear. The CDR3 is made up of 15 amino acids. Germline CDR1 reads SGHRS; CDR2 reads YFSETQ. Between the trimmed V and J ends, which lost 2 bases and 0 bases, there was a span of 9 bases. Here the CDR3 DNA reads TGCGCCAGCAGCTTAAGGTCAGTTAGCAATCAGCCCCAGCATTTT. It specifies CASSLRSVSNQPQHF.

This chain connects TRBV19 to TRBJ1-6; D ambiguous. This CDR3 is 15 amino acids long. V lost 5 bases to trimming and J lost 5 bases, with 13 bases between them. CDR1 and CDR2 (germline): LNHDA, SQIVND (reference sequence). CDR3: CASSAAKVNNSPLHF. The CDR3 region has the DNA TGTGCCAGTAGTGCCGCGAAGGTCAATAATTCACCCCTCCACTTT.

The genes are TRBV15 and TRBJ1-2; 8 bases are shared with TRBD1. V was clipped by 3 bases and J by 4 bases; unmatched bases: 4. This CDR3 spans 14 amino acids. In germline, CDR1 is LNHNV, CDR2 YYDKDF (reference sequence). CDR3 region: CATSRDREAYGYTF. The DNA for the CDR3 is TGTGCCACCAGCAGGGACAGGGAGGCCTATGGCTACACCTTC.

The rearrangement joins TRBV29-1 to TRBJ1-1; 10 bases match TRBD1. With 4 bases clipped from V and 4 bases from J, the junction kept 6 bases outside the gene matches. Germline V gene lookup returns CDR1 SQVTM and CDR2 ANQGSEA. This CDR3 comprises 14 residues. In nucleotides, the CDR3 is TGCAGCGTTGGCCAGGGACAGGGGCCCACTGAAGCTTTCTTT. Residues: CSVGQGQGPTEAFF.